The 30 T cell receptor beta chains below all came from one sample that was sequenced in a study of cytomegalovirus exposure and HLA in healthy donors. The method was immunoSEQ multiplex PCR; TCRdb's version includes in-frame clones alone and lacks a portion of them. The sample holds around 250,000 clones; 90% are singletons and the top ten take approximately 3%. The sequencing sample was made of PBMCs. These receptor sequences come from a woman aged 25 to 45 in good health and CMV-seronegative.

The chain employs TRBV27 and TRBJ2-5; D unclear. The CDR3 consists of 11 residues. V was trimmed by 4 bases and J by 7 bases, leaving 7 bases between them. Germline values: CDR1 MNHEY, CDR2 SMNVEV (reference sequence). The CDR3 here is CASSSGSTQYF. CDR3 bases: TGTGCCAGCAGTTCAGGCTCGACCCAGTACTTC.

CDR3 in amino acids: CASVIAGQSYEQYF. CDR3 nucleotide sequence: TGTGCCAGTGTTATAGCGGGTCAGTCCTACGAGCAGTACTTC. The chain joins TRBV2 to TRBJ2-7; TRBD2 matches 7 bases. This CDR3 is built from 14 residues. The V and J ends lost 9 bases and 1 base, in that order; junction bases with no gene match: 9. Germline CDR1 reads SNHLY; CDR2 reads FYNNEI.

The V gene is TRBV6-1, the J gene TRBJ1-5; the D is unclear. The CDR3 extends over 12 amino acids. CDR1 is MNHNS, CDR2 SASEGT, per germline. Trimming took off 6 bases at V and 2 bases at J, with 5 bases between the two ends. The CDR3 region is CASSRGNQPQHF. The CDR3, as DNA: TGTGCCAGCAGCCGTGGCAATCAGCCCCAGCATTTT.

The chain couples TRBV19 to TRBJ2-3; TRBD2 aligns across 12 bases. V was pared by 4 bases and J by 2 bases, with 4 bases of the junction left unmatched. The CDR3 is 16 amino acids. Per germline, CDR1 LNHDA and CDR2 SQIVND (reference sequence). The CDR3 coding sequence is TGTGCCAGTAGTACCCCTAGCGGGAGGGCCACAGATACGCAGTATTTT. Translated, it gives CASSTPSGRATDTQYF.

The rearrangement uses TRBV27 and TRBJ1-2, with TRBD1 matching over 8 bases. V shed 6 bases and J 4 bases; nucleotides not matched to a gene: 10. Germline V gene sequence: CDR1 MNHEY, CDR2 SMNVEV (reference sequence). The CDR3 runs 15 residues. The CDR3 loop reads CASRDGTGAFYGYTF. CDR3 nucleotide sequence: TGTGCCAGCAGAGACGGGACAGGTGCCTTCTATGGCTACACCTTC.

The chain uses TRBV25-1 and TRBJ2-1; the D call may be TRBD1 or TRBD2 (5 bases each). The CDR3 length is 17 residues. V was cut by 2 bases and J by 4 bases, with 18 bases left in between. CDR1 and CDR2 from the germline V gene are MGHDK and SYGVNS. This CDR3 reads CASSERNEGRMYNEQFF. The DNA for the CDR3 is TGTGCCAGCAGTGAACGAAATGAGGGGCGGATGTACAATGAGCAGTTCTTC.

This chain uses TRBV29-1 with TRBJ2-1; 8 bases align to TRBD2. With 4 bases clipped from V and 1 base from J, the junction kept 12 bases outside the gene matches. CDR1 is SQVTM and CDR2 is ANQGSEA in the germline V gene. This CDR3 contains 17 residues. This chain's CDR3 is CSVGIAAGVTSYNEQFF. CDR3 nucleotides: TGCAGCGTTGGCATTGCAGCGGGAGTTACGTCCTACAATGAGCAGTTCTTC.

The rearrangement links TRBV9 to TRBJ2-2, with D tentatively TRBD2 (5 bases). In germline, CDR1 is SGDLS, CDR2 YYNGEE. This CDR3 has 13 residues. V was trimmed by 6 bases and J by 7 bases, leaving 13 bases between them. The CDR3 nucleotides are TGTGCCAGCAAATCCGGGGAGATCGGGGAGCTGTTTTTT. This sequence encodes CASKSGEIGELFF.

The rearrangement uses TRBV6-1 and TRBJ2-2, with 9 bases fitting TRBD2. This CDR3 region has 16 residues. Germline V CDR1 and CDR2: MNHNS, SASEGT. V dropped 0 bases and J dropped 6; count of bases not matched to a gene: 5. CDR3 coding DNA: TGTGCCAGCAGTGAAGCGCGGCGGGAGGGCGCCGGGGAGCTGTTTTTT. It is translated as CASSEARREGAGELFF.

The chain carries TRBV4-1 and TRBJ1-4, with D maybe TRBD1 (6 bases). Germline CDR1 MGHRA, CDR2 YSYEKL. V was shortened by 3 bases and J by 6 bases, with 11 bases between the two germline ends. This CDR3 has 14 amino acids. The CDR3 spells CASSQNRQDEKLFF. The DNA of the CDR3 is TGCGCCAGCAGCCAGAACAGACAGGATGAAAAACTGTTTTTT.

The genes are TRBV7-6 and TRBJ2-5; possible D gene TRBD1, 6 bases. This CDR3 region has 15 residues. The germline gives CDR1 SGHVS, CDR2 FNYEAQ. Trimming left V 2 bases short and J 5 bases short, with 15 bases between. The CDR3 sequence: CASSLTRQVFETQYF. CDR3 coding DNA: TGTGCCAGCAGCTTAACTCGACAGGTTTTCGAGACCCAGTACTTC.

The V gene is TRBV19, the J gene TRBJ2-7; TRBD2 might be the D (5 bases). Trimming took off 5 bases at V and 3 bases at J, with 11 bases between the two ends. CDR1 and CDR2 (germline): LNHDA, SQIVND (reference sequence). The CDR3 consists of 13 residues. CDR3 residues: CASSPGSDYEQYF. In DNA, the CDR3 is TGTGCCAGTAGTCCGGGATCCGACTACGAGCAGTACTTC.

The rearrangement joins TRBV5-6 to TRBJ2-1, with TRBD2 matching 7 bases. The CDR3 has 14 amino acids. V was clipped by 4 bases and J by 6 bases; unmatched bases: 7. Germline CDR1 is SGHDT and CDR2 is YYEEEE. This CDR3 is CASSPGTTSNEQFF. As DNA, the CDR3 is TGTGCCAGCAGCCCCGGGACTACGTCCAATGAGCAGTTCTTC.

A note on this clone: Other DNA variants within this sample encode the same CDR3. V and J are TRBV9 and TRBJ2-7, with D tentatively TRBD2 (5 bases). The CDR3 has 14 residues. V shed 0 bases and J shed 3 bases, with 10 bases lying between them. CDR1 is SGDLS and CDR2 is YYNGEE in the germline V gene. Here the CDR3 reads CASSVGASSYEQYF. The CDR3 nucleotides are TGTGCCAGCAGCGTAGGGGCTAGCAGCTACGAGCAGTACTTC.

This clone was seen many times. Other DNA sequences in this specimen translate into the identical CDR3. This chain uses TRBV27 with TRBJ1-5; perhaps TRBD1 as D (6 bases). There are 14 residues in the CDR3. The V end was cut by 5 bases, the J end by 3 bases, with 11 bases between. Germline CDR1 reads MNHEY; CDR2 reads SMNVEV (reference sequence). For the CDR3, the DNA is TGTGCCAGCAGTCTCAGGGGAATCAATCAGCCCCAGCATTTT. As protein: CASSLRGINQPQHF.

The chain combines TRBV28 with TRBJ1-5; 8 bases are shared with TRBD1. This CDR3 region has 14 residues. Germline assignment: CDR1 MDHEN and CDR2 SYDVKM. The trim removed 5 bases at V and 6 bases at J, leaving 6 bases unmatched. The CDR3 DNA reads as TGTGCCAGCAGTGGCGGGACAGGTAGTCAGCCCCAGCATTTT. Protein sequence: CASSGGTGSQPQHF.

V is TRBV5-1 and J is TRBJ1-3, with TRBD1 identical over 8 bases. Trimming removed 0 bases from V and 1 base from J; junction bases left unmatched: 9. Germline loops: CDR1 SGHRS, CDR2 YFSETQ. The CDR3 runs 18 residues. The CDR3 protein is CASSLGIGQGRSGNTIYF. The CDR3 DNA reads TGCGCCAGCAGCTTGGGCATAGGACAGGGACGGTCTGGAAACACCATATATTTT.

CDR3 protein: CASSLGTLNYGYTF. The DNA for the CDR3 is TGTGCCAGCAGCTTAGGGACATTGAACTATGGCTACACCTTC. The J gene is TRBJ1-2, the V gene TRBV7-2; possible D gene TRBD1, 5 bases. The V end lost 1 base, the J end lost 2 bases, and 8 bases lay between the germline ends. CDR1 is SGHTA and CDR2 is FQGNSA in the germline V gene. CDR3 length equals 14 residues.

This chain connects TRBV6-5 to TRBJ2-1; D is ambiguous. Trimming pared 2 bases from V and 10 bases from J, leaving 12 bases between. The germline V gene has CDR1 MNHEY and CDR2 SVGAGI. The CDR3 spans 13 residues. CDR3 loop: CASSYAQTGEQFF. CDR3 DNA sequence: TGTGCCAGCAGTTACGCACAAACCGGCGAGCAGTTCTTC.

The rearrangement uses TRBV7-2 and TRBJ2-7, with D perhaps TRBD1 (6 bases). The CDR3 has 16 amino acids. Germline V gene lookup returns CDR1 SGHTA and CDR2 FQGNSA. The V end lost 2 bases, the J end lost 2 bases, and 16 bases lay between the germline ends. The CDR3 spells CASSLSTGTQAYEQYF. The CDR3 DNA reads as TGTGCCAGCAGCTTATCCACCGGGACACAAGCCTACGAGCAGTACTTC.

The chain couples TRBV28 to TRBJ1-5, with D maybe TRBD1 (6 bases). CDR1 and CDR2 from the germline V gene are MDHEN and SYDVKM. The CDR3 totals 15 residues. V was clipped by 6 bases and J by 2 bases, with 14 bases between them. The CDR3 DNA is TGTGCCAGCAGAGAACAGGGTAGGGGCAATCAGCCCCAGCATTTT. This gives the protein CASREQGRGNQPQHF.

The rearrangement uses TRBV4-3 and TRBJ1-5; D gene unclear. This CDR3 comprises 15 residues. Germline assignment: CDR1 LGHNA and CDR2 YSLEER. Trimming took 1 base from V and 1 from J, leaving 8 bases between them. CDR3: CASSQAKGSNQPQHF. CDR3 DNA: TGCGCCAGCAGCCAAGCCAAGGGAAGCAATCAGCCCCAGCATTTT.

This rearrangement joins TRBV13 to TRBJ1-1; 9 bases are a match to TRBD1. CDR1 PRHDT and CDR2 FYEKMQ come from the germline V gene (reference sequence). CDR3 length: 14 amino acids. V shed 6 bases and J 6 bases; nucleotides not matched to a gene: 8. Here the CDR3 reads CASSAGRQGAEAFF. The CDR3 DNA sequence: TGTGCCAGCAGTGCGGGAAGACAGGGGGCTGAAGCTTTCTTT. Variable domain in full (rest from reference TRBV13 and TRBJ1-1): AAGVIQSPRHLIKEKRETATLKCYPIPRHDTVYWYQQGPGQDPQFLISFYEKMQSDKGSIPDRFSAQQFSDYHSELNMSSLELGDSALYFCASSAGRQGAEAFFGQGTRLTVV.

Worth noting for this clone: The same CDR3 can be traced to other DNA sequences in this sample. The CDR3 loop is CASSFSYEQYF. CDR3 DNA: TGTGCCAGCAGCTTCTCCTACGAGCAGTACTTC. The chain links TRBV28 to TRBJ2-7; D uncertain. Looked up from germline, CDR1 is MDHEN and CDR2 is SYDVKM. V gave up 6 bases and J gave up 0 bases, with 3 bases separating them. CDR3 length: 11 amino acids.

CDR3 bases: TGTGCCAGCAGTTTCTCGCTAGCGGGAGCCGGGGAGCTGTTTTTT. The encoded protein is CASSFSLAGAGELFF. V gene TRBV28 combines with J gene TRBJ2-2; 10 nucleotides line up with TRBD2. After removal of 3 bases from V and 6 bases from J, the junction contained 4 bases not matched to a gene. Germline-derived CDR1 and CDR2 are MDHEN and SYDVKM. The CDR3 has 15 residues.

The chain's CDR3 is CASSRAGRTTYNEQFF. The CDR3 region has the DNA TGTGCCAGCAGCCGCGCCGGGAGAACCACCTACAATGAGCAGTTCTTC. The chain is built from TRBV28 and TRBJ2-1; tentatively, D is TRBD2 (6 bases). V gave up 6 bases and J gave up 2 bases, with 17 bases separating them. Germline CDR1 and CDR2: MDHEN and SYDVKM. The length of the CDR3 is 16 residues.

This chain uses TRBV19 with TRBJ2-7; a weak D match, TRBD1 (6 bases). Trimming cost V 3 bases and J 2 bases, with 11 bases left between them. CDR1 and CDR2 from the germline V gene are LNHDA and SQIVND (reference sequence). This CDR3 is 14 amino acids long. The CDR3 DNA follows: TGTGCCAGTAGTATCCCAGGGGAGCCCTACGAGCAGTACTTC. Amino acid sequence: CASSIPGEPYEQYF.

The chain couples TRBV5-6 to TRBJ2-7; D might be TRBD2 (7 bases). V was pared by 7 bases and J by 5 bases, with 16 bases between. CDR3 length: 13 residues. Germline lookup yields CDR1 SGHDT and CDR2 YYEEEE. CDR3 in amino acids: CASHRGGADEQYF. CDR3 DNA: TGTGCCAGCCATCGCGGGGGCGCCGACGAGCAGTACTTC.

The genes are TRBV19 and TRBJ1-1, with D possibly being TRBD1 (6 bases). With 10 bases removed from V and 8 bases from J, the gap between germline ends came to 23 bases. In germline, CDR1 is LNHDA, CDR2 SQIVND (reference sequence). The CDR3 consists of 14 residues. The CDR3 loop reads CATRVVGGGGEAFF. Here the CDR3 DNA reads TGTGCCACAAGGGTGGTAGGGGGAGGCGGCGAAGCTTTCTTT.

The chain's CDR3 is CASSLLGVQPQHF. CDR3 coding DNA: TGTGCCAGCAGCTTACTGGGGGTCCAGCCCCAGCATTTT. The V call is TRBV7-2, the J call TRBJ1-5, with D perhaps matching TRBD1 (5 bases). Germline-derived CDR1 and CDR2 are SGHTA and FQGNSA. The CDR3 has 13 amino acids. V lost 2 bases to trimming and J lost 7 bases, with 9 bases between them.